Listed below are T cell receptor beta chains from one sample, sequenced in a study of regulatory T cells in long-lasting Graves disease. In TCRdb, the multiplex PCR reads were re-called with MiXCR into one record per CDR3 protein. Of 500,000 to 800,000 distinct CDR3 sequences listed, approximately 31% are singletons. Sequenced here: peripheral blood mononuclear cells (PBMCs), sampled when the disease was refractory, from a patient treated with antithyroid drugs. These receptors were obtained from a female donor with Graves disease. The conserved cysteine and the conserved F or W are not part of the CDR3 here. Where a row states a size, it is once, few, many or the class of an expanded clone; other rows omit it.

j_call	clone_size	cdr3_length	v_call	cdr3_aa
TRBJ1-1	.	13	TRBV27	ASSPKGAGVTEAF
TRBJ1-5	.	11	TRBV30	AWSVQRNQPQH
TRBJ1-6	few	12	TRBV3-1	ASSPGQNNSPLH
TRBJ1-2	.	11	TRBV19	ASKAGGAYGYT
TRBJ2-7	few	13	TRBV11-2	ASSLIGGVGYEQY
TRBJ1-5	many	12	TRBV28	ASSFTRTNQPQH
TRBJ1-1	.	13	TRBV3-1	ASSHRGSRNTEAF
TRBJ1-2	few	12	TRBV13	ASSPTTDSCGYT
TRBJ2-1	.	9	TRBV29-1	SHNAFGEQF
TRBJ2-5	.	14	TRBV3-1	ASSLGLAGERETQY
TRBJ2-2	many	11	TRBV20-1	SARLVNTGELF
TRBJ2-5	many	12	TRBV2	ARHRDAPGETQY
TRBJ1-6	few	14	TRBV9	ASSVAGGGNNSPLH
TRBJ1-2	.	13	TRBV7-9	ASSSTGFANYGYT
TRBJ2-7	.	16	TRBV7-6	ASSPTAGGGEVPYEQY
TRBJ1-6	.	12	TRBV20-1	SASVLDPNSPLH
TRBJ2-7	.	10	TRBV7-3	ASSVLGYEQY
TRBJ1-5	.	12	TRBV5-1	ASSLGSDSQPQH
TRBJ1-4	.	17	TRBV28	ASSKRPRVGGATNEKLF
TRBJ2-3	.	11	TRBV29-1	SVGLAVGDTQY
TRBJ1-3	.	12	TRBV28	ASSEGNSGNTIY
TRBJ1-1	.	13	TRBV5-1	ASSFTTQGWTEAF
TRBJ2-7	many	11	TRBV12-3/TRBV12-4	ASSLDGAYEQY
TRBJ2-5	.	10	TRBV2	ASSEQIGTQY
TRBJ2-2	many	16	TRBV2	ASSEIVAGVTNTGELF
TRBJ2-1	.	10	TRBV12-3/TRBV12-4	ASSGTLNEQF
TRBJ2-5	many	15	TRBV28	ASSVIPRSGSGKTQY
TRBJ2-7	few	12	TRBV3-1	ASSADSGAYEQY
TRBJ2-7	.	14	TRBV11-2	ASSLRPRDNSYEQY
TRBJ1-1	.	14	TRBV7-3	ASSLSGGMRSTEAF
TRBJ1-1	.	12	TRBV9	ASSVGNRNTEAF